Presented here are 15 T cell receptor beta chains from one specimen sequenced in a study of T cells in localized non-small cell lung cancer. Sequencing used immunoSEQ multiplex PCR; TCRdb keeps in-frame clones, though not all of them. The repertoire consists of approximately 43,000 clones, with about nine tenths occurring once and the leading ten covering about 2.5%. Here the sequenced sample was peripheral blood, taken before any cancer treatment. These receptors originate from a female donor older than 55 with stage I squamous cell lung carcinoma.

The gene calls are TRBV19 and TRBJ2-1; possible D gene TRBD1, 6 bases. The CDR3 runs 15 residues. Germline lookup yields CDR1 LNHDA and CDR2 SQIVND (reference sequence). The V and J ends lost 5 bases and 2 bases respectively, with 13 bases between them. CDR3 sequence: CASSPTGIPYNEQFF. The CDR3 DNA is TGTGCCAGTAGTCCTACAGGGATTCCCTACAATGAGCAGTTCTTC.

CDR3 amino acids: CASSGTSGIYEQYF. The CDR3 coding sequence is TGTGCCAGCAGTGGGACTAGCGGGATCTACGAGCAGTACTTC. The chain uses TRBV6-1 and TRBJ2-7; 12 bases are a match to TRBD2. The CDR3 has 14 residues. V lost 4 bases and J lost 3; bases outside the gene matches: 1. Germline V gene lookup returns CDR1 MNHNS and CDR2 SASEGT.

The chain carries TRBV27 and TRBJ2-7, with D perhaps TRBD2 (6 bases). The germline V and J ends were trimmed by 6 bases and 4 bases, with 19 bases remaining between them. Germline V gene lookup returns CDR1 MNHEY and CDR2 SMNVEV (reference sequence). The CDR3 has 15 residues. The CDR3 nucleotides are TGTGCCAGCAGCCGCCTAGCGAGCCGGTTTTACGAGCAGTACTTC. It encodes CASSRLASRFYEQYF.

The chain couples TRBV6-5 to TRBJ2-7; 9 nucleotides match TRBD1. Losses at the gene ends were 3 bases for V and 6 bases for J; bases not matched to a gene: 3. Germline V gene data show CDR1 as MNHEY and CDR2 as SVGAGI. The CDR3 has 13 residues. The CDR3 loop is CASSYAGQGEQYF. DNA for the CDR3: TGTGCCAGCAGTTATGCGGGACAGGGCGAGCAGTACTTC.

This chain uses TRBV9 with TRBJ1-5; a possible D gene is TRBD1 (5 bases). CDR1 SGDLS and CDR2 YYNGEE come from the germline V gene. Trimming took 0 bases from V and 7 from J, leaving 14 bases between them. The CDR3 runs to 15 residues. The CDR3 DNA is TGTGCCAGCAGCGTAGATTCGCAGGGCGGACAGCCCCAGCATTTT. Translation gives CASSVDSQGGQPQHF.

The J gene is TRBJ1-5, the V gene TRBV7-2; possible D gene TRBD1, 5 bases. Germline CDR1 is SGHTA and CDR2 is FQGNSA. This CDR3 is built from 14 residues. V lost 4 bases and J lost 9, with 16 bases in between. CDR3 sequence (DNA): TGTGCCAGCAGCTGGGGCGGGGCCCAGCCGCCCCAGCATTTT. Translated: CASSWGGAQPPQHF.

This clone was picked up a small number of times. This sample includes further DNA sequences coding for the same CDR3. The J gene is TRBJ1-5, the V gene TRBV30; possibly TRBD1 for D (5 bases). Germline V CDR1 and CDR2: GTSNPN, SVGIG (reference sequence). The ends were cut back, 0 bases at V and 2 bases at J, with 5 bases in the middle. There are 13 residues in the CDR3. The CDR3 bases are TGTGCCTGGAGTGTACAGGGCAATCAGCCCCAGCATTTT. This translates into CAWSVQGNQPQHF.

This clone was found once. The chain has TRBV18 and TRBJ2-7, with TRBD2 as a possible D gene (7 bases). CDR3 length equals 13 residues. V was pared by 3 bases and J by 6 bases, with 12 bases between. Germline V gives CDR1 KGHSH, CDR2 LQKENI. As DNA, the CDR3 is TGTGCCAGCTCACCCCAGGGGAGGGTCGAGCAGTACTTC. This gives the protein CASSPQGRVEQYF.

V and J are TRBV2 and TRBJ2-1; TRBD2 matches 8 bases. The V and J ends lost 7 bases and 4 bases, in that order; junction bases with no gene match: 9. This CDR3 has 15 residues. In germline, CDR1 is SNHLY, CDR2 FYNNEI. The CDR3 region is CASKKGREDYNEQFF. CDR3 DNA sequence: TGTGCCAGCAAAAAAGGGCGGGAGGATTACAATGAGCAGTTCTTC.

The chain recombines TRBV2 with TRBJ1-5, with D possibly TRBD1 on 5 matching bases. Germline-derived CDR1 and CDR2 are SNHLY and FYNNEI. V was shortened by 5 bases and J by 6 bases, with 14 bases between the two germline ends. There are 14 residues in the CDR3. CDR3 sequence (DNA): TGTGCCAGCAGTTTTCAGGGTATTGGTCAGCCCCAGCATTTT. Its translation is CASSFQGIGQPQHF. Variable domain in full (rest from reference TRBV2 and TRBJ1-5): EPEVTQTPSHQVTQMGQEVILRCVPISNHLYFYWYRQILGQKVEFLVSFYNNEISEKSEIFDDQFSVERPDGSNFTLKIRSTKLEDSAMYFCASSFQGIGQPQHFGDGTRLSIL.

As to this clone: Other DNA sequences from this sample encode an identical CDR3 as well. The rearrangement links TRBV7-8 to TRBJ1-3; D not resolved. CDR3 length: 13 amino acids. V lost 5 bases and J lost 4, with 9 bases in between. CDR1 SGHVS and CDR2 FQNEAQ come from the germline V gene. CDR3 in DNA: TGTGCCAGCAGCCGGGATAGGGGAAACACCATATATTTT. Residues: CASSRDRGNTIYF.

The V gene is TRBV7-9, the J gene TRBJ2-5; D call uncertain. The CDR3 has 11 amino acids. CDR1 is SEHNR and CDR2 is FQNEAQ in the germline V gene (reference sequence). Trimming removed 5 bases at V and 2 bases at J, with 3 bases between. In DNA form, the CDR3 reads TGTGCCAGCAGCCAACAAGAGACCCAGTACTTC. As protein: CASSQQETQYF.

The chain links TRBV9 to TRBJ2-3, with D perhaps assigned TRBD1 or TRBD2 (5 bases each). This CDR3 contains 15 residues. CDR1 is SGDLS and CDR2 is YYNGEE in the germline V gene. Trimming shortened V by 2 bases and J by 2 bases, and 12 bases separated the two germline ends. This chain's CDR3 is CASSVSGRTTDTQYF. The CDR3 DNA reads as TGTGCCAGCAGCGTCTCGGGGCGGACCACAGATACGCAGTATTTT.

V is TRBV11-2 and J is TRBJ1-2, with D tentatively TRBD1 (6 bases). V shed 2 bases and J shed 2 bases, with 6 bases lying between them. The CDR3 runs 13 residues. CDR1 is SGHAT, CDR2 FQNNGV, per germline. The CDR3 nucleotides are TGTGCCAGCAGCTTACAGGGGAACTATGGCTACACCTTC. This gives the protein CASSLQGNYGYTF.

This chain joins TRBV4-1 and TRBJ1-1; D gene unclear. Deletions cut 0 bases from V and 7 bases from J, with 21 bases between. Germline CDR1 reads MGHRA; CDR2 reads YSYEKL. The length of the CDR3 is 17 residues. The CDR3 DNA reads TGCGCCAGCAGCCAAGATCTGTTCGGCAGGAGCCTCATTGAAGCTTTCTTT. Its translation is CASSQDLFGRSLIEAFF.